This T cell receptor (beta chain) was obtained from a study of T cells in Graves' hyperthyroidism and ophthalmopathy. On the study more broadly: Blood was drawn when the patient was first diagnosed and still untreated.

Regions amplified from RNA transcripts were the TCR beta CDR3 regions. RT-PCR in the first round (using the HTBI primer set) targeted the TCR CDR3. TCRdb reprocessed the multiplex PCR reads with MiXCR, giving one entry per CDR3 protein. The sample comprises more than 550,000 distinct CDR3 sequences, 15% to 20% of which are singletons, and 15% rests with the top ten. This clonotype showed up just a few times. Its antigen remains unknown. CDR3 length: 19 residues. CDR1 and CDR2 (germline): SGHNT, YYREEE (reference sequence). V was clipped by 3 bases and J by 0 bases, with 22 bases between them. General study points: With a median lead of about six months before onset, the model predicted ophthalmopathy.

Graves' hyperthyroidism is called stable when ophthalmopathy does not progress within 18 months. Out of over 7.5 ml of fresh peripheral blood came the PBMCs. The chain recombines TRBV5-4 with TRBJ2-1; TRBD2 might be the D (6 bases). The clonotype was recovered from a man aged 45-60 years with Graves' hyperthyroidism. Input material: blood. The CDR3 here is CASSSDYRTTLSSYNEQFF. The CDR3 nucleotides are TGTGCCAGCAGCTCCGATTACCGGACTACCCTGAGCTCCTACAATGAGCAGTTCTTC.